Listed below are T cell receptor beta chains from one sample, sequenced in a study of identical twins. In TCRdb, the 5' RACE reads were re-called with MiXCR into one record per CDR3 protein. Among about 720,000 distinct CDR3 sequences listed, 8.5% to 9.5% were seen once. The data were also submitted as part of a second study, on yellow fever vaccine responses in identical twins.

The sequencing input was PBMCs. The receptors were sampled from a woman aged 18-35 years in good health. CDR3s include the opening cysteine and the closing phenylalanine or tryptophan. Fields, in order: V gene, clone size, J gene, D gene, CDR3 protein, CDR3 DNA. D genes are given only for firm matches. Clone size is given for some rows only: seen once, a few or many times, or a class if the clone is expanded.

v_call: TRBV5-1; clone_size: -; j_call: TRBJ2-3; d_call: TRBD2; cdr3_aa: CASSPQVSGRTDTQYF; cdr3_nt: TGCGCCAGCAGCCCCCAGGTTAGCGGGAGAACAGATACGCAGTATTTT
v_call: TRBV25-1; clone_size: -; j_call: TRBJ2-7; d_call: TRBD2; cdr3_aa: CASSEGRGVFYEQYF; cdr3_nt: TGTGCCAGCAGTGAAGGGCGGGGGGTTTTCTACGAGCAGTACTTC
v_call: TRBV7-6; clone_size: once; j_call: TRBJ2-5; d_call: -; cdr3_aa: CASSPIGWETQYF; cdr3_nt: TGTGCCAGCAGCCCGATCGGGTGGGAGACCCAGTACTTC
v_call: TRBV20-1; clone_size: -; j_call: TRBJ1-6; d_call: -; cdr3_aa: CSAETERPGSPLHF; cdr3_nt: TGCAGTGCAGAGACGGAGCGCCCGGGTTCACCCCTCCACTTT
v_call: TRBV25-1; clone_size: many; j_call: TRBJ2-7; d_call: TRBD2; cdr3_aa: CAIPRGTRLPYEQYF; cdr3_nt: TGTGCCATCCCGCGGGGGACTAGGCTCCCCTACGAGCAGTACTTC
v_call: TRBV11-3; clone_size: few; j_call: TRBJ2-1; d_call: -; cdr3_aa: CASSQRGQGVSGRFSYNEQFF; cdr3_nt: TGTGCCAGCAGCCAACGAGGACAGGGTGTTAGCGGGAGATTCTCCTACAATGAGCAGTTCTTC
v_call: TRBV29-1; clone_size: few; j_call: TRBJ2-3; d_call: TRBD1; cdr3_aa: CSVRTGGSDTQYF; cdr3_nt: TGCAGCGTTAGGACAGGGGGGTCAGATACGCAGTATTTT
v_call: TRBV9; clone_size: few; j_call: TRBJ1-1; d_call: TRBD1; cdr3_aa: CASSGSQGDTEAFF; cdr3_nt: TGTGCCAGCAGCGGATCACAGGGGGACACTGAAGCTTTCTTT
v_call: TRBV4-1; clone_size: few; j_call: TRBJ1-5; d_call: -; cdr3_aa: CASSLDFYSNQPQHF; cdr3_nt: TGCGCCAGCAGCCTGGACTTTTATAGCAATCAGCCCCAGCATTTT
v_call: TRBV10-3; clone_size: -; j_call: TRBJ1-1; d_call: -; cdr3_aa: CAIMGPGPNTEAFF; cdr3_nt: TGTGCCATCATGGGTCCAGGACCAAACACTGAAGCTTTCTTT
v_call: TRBV6-2/TRBV6-3; clone_size: -; j_call: TRBJ1-1; d_call: -; cdr3_aa: CASKDPATEAFF; cdr3_nt: TGTGCCAGCAAGGATCCGGCCACAGAAGCTTTCTTT
v_call: TRBV4-3; clone_size: -; j_call: TRBJ2-7; d_call: -; cdr3_aa: CASSQALYPSSYEQYF; cdr3_nt: TGCGCCAGCAGCCAAGCTCTATACCCGAGCTCCTACGAGCAGTACTTC
v_call: TRBV5-1; clone_size: few; j_call: TRBJ2-4; d_call: -; cdr3_aa: CASSLGAPPLQNIQYF; cdr3_nt: TGCGCCAGCAGCTTGGGCGCACCCCCTCTCCAAAACATTCAGTACTTC
v_call: TRBV5-1; clone_size: few; j_call: TRBJ2-5; d_call: TRBD2; cdr3_aa: CASSVASGETQYF; cdr3_nt: TGCGCCAGCAGTGTCGCTAGCGGAGAGACCCAGTACTTC
v_call: TRBV5-6; clone_size: -; j_call: TRBJ2-5; d_call: TRBD2; cdr3_aa: CARRAGTIWTQYF; cdr3_nt: TGTGCCAGGAGGGCCGGGACTATCTGGACCCAGTACTTC
v_call: TRBV29-1; clone_size: many; j_call: TRBJ2-1; d_call: TRBD1; cdr3_aa: CSVEGPGGEIGEQFF; cdr3_nt: TGCAGCGTTGAAGGGCCAGGGGGCGAAATCGGTGAGCAGTTCTTC
v_call: TRBV20-1; clone_size: -; j_call: TRBJ2-5; d_call: -; cdr3_aa: CSARYPPVSGETQYF; cdr3_nt: TGCAGTGCTAGATATCCCCCCGTTTCAGGAGAGACCCAGTACTTC
v_call: TRBV15; clone_size: few; j_call: TRBJ2-5; d_call: -; cdr3_aa: CATSREGESFEETQYF; cdr3_nt: TGTGCCACCAGCAGAGAGGGGGAGAGCTTCGAAGAGACCCAGTACTTC
v_call: TRBV15; clone_size: few; j_call: TRBJ2-7; d_call: -; cdr3_aa: CATSRDKGSQYF; cdr3_nt: TGTGCCACCAGCAGAGATAAAGGGTCGCAGTACTTC
v_call: TRBV7-2; clone_size: -; j_call: TRBJ1-2; d_call: -; cdr3_aa: CARSPGLLCGYTF; cdr3_nt: TGTGCCAGGAGCCCTGGGCTCCTCTGTGGCTACACCTTC
v_call: TRBV24-1; clone_size: -; j_call: TRBJ2-7; d_call: -; cdr3_aa: CATSDYGVGQYF; cdr3_nt: TGTGCCACCAGTGATTACGGGGTCGGGCAGTACTTC
v_call: TRBV10-3; clone_size: many; j_call: TRBJ2-1; d_call: -; cdr3_aa: CAISEDQGGGSVYNEQFF; cdr3_nt: TGTGCCATCAGTGAGGATCAAGGGGGGGGTTCGGTCTACAATGAGCAGTTCTTC
v_call: TRBV15; clone_size: many; j_call: TRBJ2-6; d_call: -; cdr3_aa: CATSRGDSGANVLTF; cdr3_nt: TGTGCCACCAGCAGAGGAGATTCTGGGGCCAACGTCCTGACTTTC
v_call: TRBV12-3/TRBV12-4; clone_size: -; j_call: TRBJ2-7; d_call: -; cdr3_aa: CASRPGRPSYEQYF; cdr3_nt: TGTGCCAGCAGACCCGGACGGCCCTCCTACGAGCAGTACTTC
v_call: TRBV10-2; clone_size: many; j_call: TRBJ2-7; d_call: -; cdr3_aa: CASSDGPVLLEQYF; cdr3_nt: TGCGCCAGCAGTGACGGCCCGGTTCTCCTCGAGCAGTACTTC
v_call: TRBV7-9; clone_size: few; j_call: TRBJ1-2; d_call: TRBD1; cdr3_aa: CASSPSGQGDYGYTF; cdr3_nt: TGTGCCAGCAGCCCCTCCGGACAGGGGGACTATGGCTACACCTTC
v_call: TRBV11-2; clone_size: few; j_call: TRBJ1-3; d_call: -; cdr3_aa: CASSFGVSAGNTIYF; cdr3_nt: TGTGCCAGCAGCTTCGGGGTATCAGCTGGAAACACCATATATTTT
v_call: TRBV24-1; clone_size: -; j_call: TRBJ2-1; d_call: -; cdr3_aa: CATSEGIKMGNEQFF; cdr3_nt: TGTGCCACCAGTGAAGGTATAAAAATGGGCAATGAGCAGTTCTTC
v_call: TRBV20-1; clone_size: few; j_call: TRBJ2-4; d_call: -; cdr3_aa: CSARGGALNIQYF; cdr3_nt: TGCAGTGCTAGAGGCGGTGCGCTGAACATTCAGTACTTC
v_call: TRBV2; clone_size: -; j_call: TRBJ2-7; d_call: TRBD1; cdr3_aa: CASLREQGAYEQYF; cdr3_nt: TGTGCCAGCTTACGTGAACAGGGGGCCTACGAGCAGTACTTC
v_call: TRBV6-2/TRBV6-3; clone_size: -; j_call: TRBJ1-5; d_call: TRBD1; cdr3_aa: CASSDRGFNQPQHF; cdr3_nt: TGTGCCAGCAGTGACAGGGGGTTTAATCAGCCCCAGCATTTT
v_call: TRBV6-5; clone_size: -; j_call: TRBJ2-7; d_call: -; cdr3_aa: CASSSSRTVAHFF; cdr3_nt: TGTGCCAGCAGTTCCTCCCGGACAGTGGCCCACTTCTTC
v_call: TRBV5-1; clone_size: many; j_call: TRBJ2-5; d_call: -; cdr3_aa: CASSLEGTHPETQYF; cdr3_nt: TGCGCCAGCAGCTTGGAGGGGACACACCCGGAGACCCAGTACTTC
v_call: TRBV20-1; clone_size: -; j_call: TRBJ1-1; d_call: -; cdr3_aa: CSARDLLFQQGLNTEAFF; cdr3_nt: TGCAGTGCTAGAGATCTTTTGTTTCAACAGGGTTTGAACACTGAAGCTTTCTTT
v_call: TRBV6-2/TRBV6-3; clone_size: -; j_call: TRBJ2-2; d_call: -; cdr3_aa: CASRDRPTGELFF; cdr3_nt: TGTGCCAGCAGGGACAGACCCACCGGGGAGCTGTTTTTT
v_call: TRBV5-1; clone_size: few; j_call: TRBJ2-3; d_call: TRBD2; cdr3_aa: CASSLAAAGYTDTQYF; cdr3_nt: TGCGCCAGCAGCTTGGCCGCAGCGGGGTATACAGATACGCAGTATTTT
v_call: TRBV11-1; clone_size: few; j_call: TRBJ2-7; d_call: -; cdr3_aa: CARAGEPKFSRPSYEQYF; cdr3_nt: TGTGCGCGGGCTGGGGAACCCAAGTTCTCCCGGCCTTCCTACGAGCAGTACTTC
v_call: TRBV6-5; clone_size: few; j_call: TRBJ2-3; d_call: TRBD1; cdr3_aa: CASSLGQGLRTDTQYF; cdr3_nt: TGTGCCAGCAGTTTAGGACAGGGACTGCGCACAGATACGCAGTATTTT
v_call: TRBV13; clone_size: -; j_call: TRBJ2-7; d_call: -; cdr3_aa: CASSSRMVGKGPLVEQYF; cdr3_nt: TGTGCCAGCAGCTCCCGGATGGTGGGGAAGGGACCTTTGGTCGAGCAGTACTTC
v_call: TRBV20-1; clone_size: -; j_call: TRBJ1-5; d_call: TRBD1; cdr3_aa: CSASPRGRSNQPQHF; cdr3_nt: TGCAGTGCTAGTCCCAGGGGGCGAAGCAATCAGCCCCAGCATTTT
v_call: TRBV7-2; clone_size: -; j_call: TRBJ2-7; d_call: -; cdr3_aa: CASSLRSGTYEQYF; cdr3_nt: TGTGCCAGCAGCTTAAGGAGCGGAACTTACGAGCAGTACTTC
v_call: TRBV10-3; clone_size: many; j_call: TRBJ2-1; d_call: -; cdr3_aa: CAISEAPTSPNEQFF; cdr3_nt: TGTGCCATCAGTGAGGCGCCAACTAGCCCCAATGAGCAGTTCTTC
v_call: TRBV13; clone_size: many; j_call: TRBJ2-2; d_call: TRBD1; cdr3_aa: CASSLSRQGRSGELFF; cdr3_nt: TGTGCCAGCAGCTTAAGTCGACAGGGTAGATCCGGGGAGCTGTTTTTT
v_call: TRBV5-1; clone_size: few; j_call: TRBJ2-7; d_call: -; cdr3_aa: CASRPIPGTSSRQYF; cdr3_nt: TGCGCCAGCAGACCGATCCCGGGGACAAGCAGCAGGCAGTACTTC
v_call: TRBV12-3/TRBV12-4; clone_size: -; j_call: TRBJ2-1; d_call: TRBD2; cdr3_aa: CASRPGLAGGHPSEQFF; cdr3_nt: TGTGCCAGCAGACCGGGACTAGCGGGAGGCCATCCCAGTGAGCAGTTCTTC
v_call: TRBV4-1; clone_size: -; j_call: TRBJ2-1; d_call: TRBD2; cdr3_aa: CASSRSGGADSNPYNEQFF; cdr3_nt: TGCGCCAGCAGCCGGAGCGGGGGGGCGGATTCTAATCCCTACAATGAGCAGTTCTTC
v_call: TRBV29-1; clone_size: many; j_call: TRBJ2-3; d_call: -; cdr3_aa: CSFVGETSTDTQYF; cdr3_nt: TGCAGCTTTGTGGGGGAAACTAGCACAGATACGCAGTATTTT
v_call: TRBV7-7; clone_size: few; j_call: TRBJ2-3; d_call: TRBD1; cdr3_aa: CASSPGTGRRVDTQYF; cdr3_nt: TGTGCTAGCAGCCCGGGGACAGGCCGAAGGGTAGATACGCAGTATTTT
v_call: TRBV3-1; clone_size: -; j_call: TRBJ2-5; d_call: TRBD2; cdr3_aa: CASSQDGPGGGETQYF; cdr3_nt: TGTGCCAGCAGCCAAGACGGACCCGGGGGGGGGGAGACCCAGTACTTC
v_call: TRBV9; clone_size: few; j_call: TRBJ2-7; d_call: TRBD1; cdr3_aa: CASSEHTGGVSYEQYF; cdr3_nt: TGTGCCAGCAGCGAACACACAGGGGGCGTCTCCTACGAGCAGTACTTC
v_call: TRBV28; clone_size: many; j_call: TRBJ1-1; d_call: -; cdr3_aa: CASSEGGDTEAFF; cdr3_nt: TGTGCCAGCAGCGAAGGGGGGGACACTGAAGCTTTCTTT
v_call: TRBV3-1; clone_size: many; j_call: TRBJ2-7; d_call: TRBD2; cdr3_aa: CASSPLAGSSYEQYF; cdr3_nt: TGTGCCAGCAGCCCATTAGCGGGAAGCTCCTACGAGCAGTACTTC
v_call: TRBV5-1; clone_size: -; j_call: TRBJ2-2; d_call: -; cdr3_aa: CASEKTGANTGELFF; cdr3_nt: TGCGCCAGCGAGAAGACGGGGGCCAACACCGGGGAGCTGTTTTTT
v_call: TRBV5-1; clone_size: many; j_call: TRBJ2-5; d_call: TRBD2; cdr3_aa: CASSPVPGGETQYF; cdr3_nt: TGCGCCAGCAGCCCTGTTCCGGGAGGAGAGACCCAGTACTTC
v_call: TRBV7-8; clone_size: -; j_call: TRBJ2-3; d_call: -; cdr3_aa: CASSLRLGASTDTQYF; cdr3_nt: TGTGCCAGCAGCTTAAGGCTAGGGGCCAGCACAGATACGCAGTATTTT
v_call: TRBV12-3/TRBV12-4; clone_size: -; j_call: TRBJ1-5; d_call: -; cdr3_aa: CASRPSQGIWQPQHF; cdr3_nt: TGTGCCAGCAGACCTAGCCAGGGGATTTGGCAGCCCCAGCATTTT
v_call: TRBV7-9; clone_size: -; j_call: TRBJ1-4; d_call: TRBD1; cdr3_aa: CASSPSRGTGDEKLFF; cdr3_nt: TGTGCCAGCAGCCCTTCCCGGGGGACAGGAGATGAAAAACTGTTCTTT